A selection of T cell receptor beta chains follows, all from one sample in a study of regulatory T cells in long-lasting Graves disease. A single record per CDR3 protein comes from TCRdb applying MiXCR to the reads. This repertoire shows around 1,800 distinct CDR3 sequences, 56% found once; its top ten account for 6.9%. Sequences were derived from peripheral blood mononuclear cells (PBMCs), sampled with antithyroid drug treatment, in newly diagnosed or persistent Graves disease (not recorded which). The receptors come from a human donor with Graves disease. The conserved cysteine and the conserved F or W are not part of the CDR3 here. A D gene is named only where the DNA matches it firmly. Size tells how often a clone was seen (once, few, many) or the class of an expanded clone, and some rows leave it out.

abundance | v_gene | d_gene | CDR3aa
- | TRBV4-2 | TRBD2 | ASSQDGGSKNIQY
few | TRBV5-4 | TRBD2 | ASAPGGVDEQF
- | TRBV2 | TRBD2 | ASSTRGGYYNEQF
- | TRBV12-3/TRBV12-4 | - | ASSPDRLNQPQH
- | TRBV5-8 | - | ASSLVWGVPEAF
- | TRBV18 | TRBD1 | ASSLSPGQGAEQY
- | TRBV5-1 | - | ASSLGSFDGFSYEQY
- | TRBV20-1 | - | SARVWKLAKNIQY
few | TRBV6-5 | - | ASSYSFRDTEAF
- | TRBV5-5 | - | ASSLQGANEKLF
few | TRBV7-9 | TRBD1 | AGDRVGGYT
few | TRBV7-6 | TRBD1 | ASSEGQGAPGANVLT
- | TRBV4-1 | - | ASSQEDRTNQPQH
- | TRBV5-1 | - | ASSTYSTDTQY
- | TRBV7-2 | - | ASIQGLAQY
- | TRBV20-1 | TRBD2 | SARVGDYKQY
few | TRBV13 | - | ASSLGQSEQY
- | TRBV28 | TRBD2 | ASSEAGARYNEQF
once | TRBV5-1 | - | ASSLEAGGYT
- | TRBV28 | - | ASSLTDYGYT
- | TRBV4-1 | TRBD1 | ASSHPGTANYGYT
- | TRBV29-1 | - | SVAEDSSNEKLF
few | TRBV10-1 | - | ASSEQLNTEAF
few | TRBV5-1 | - | ASSLDWTELAKNIQY
- | TRBV20-1 | - | SVPGGVVGTQY
- | TRBV20-1 | TRBD2 | SARDPVTSGGSYEQY
- | TRBV2 | - | ASRRDGGKDGYT
- | TRBV7-9 | TRBD2 | ASSLVLSGYNEQF
- | TRBV30 | TRBD1 | AWSVQGAGGLNTGELF
- | TRBV14 | TRBD1 | ASSPLDRLTEAF
- | TRBV2 | - | ASYPHKETQY
- | TRBV7-6 | - | ASSSRLEGETQY
few | TRBV20-1 | TRBD1 | SAGQGLAYGYT
once | TRBV7-3 | - | ASSPNLKTTEAF